The 19 T cell receptor beta chains below all came from one sample that was sequenced in a study of blood T cell repertoires in COVID-19. Repertoires were generated with immunoSEQ multiplex PCR, while TCRdb's copy carries only in-frame clones and drops some. The sample lists nearly 45,000 clones, roughly 80% occurring once. The specimen was peripheral blood. The receptor set was obtained from a human donor in a cohort sampled during active COVID-19.

The chain carries TRBV6-5 and TRBJ2-7, with TRBD2 matching 7 bases. This CDR3 spans 12 amino acids. J lost 7 bases, V lost 11 bases, and 11 bases had no gene match. Germline V gene sequence: CDR1 MNHEY, CDR2 SVGAGI. Here the CDR3 reads CASGAGVEEQYF. Here the CDR3 DNA reads TGTGCCTCCGGCGCGGGAGTGGAAGAGCAGTACTTC.

The V gene is TRBV5-1, the J gene TRBJ1-1; the match to TRBD1 covers 7 bases. CDR1 and CDR2 from the germline V gene are SGHRS and YFSETQ. This CDR3 region has 14 residues. The V and J ends lost 4 bases and 1 base, in that order; junction bases with no gene match: 4. The CDR3 reads CASSPGTANTEAFF. CDR3 DNA sequence: TGCGCCAGCAGCCCGGGGACAGCGAACACTGAAGCTTTCTTT.

V gene TRBV9 combines with J gene TRBJ1-4, with D tentatively TRBD1 (6 bases). Deletions cut 1 base from V and 0 bases from J, with 13 bases between. Germline V gives CDR1 SGDLS, CDR2 YYNGEE. The CDR3 consists of 17 residues. CDR3: CASSVLHGQSTNEKLFF. CDR3 nucleotides: TGTGCCAGCAGCGTACTTCACGGACAGTCAACTAATGAAAAACTGTTTTTT.

The genes are TRBV19 and TRBJ1-2, with D perhaps TRBD1 (6 bases). CDR1 is LNHDA, CDR2 SQIVND, per germline (reference sequence). With 4 bases removed from V and 5 bases from J, the gap between germline ends came to 20 bases. The CDR3 is 16 amino acids. The CDR3 nucleotides read TGTGCCAGTAGTACACGATTAGGGGGATTGGAGTATGGCTACACCTTC. It yields the protein CASSTRLGGLEYGYTF.

This chain connects TRBV19 to TRBJ2-5, with TRBD1 as a possible D gene (7 bases). The V end lost 5 bases, the J end lost 1 base, and 20 bases lay between the germline ends. Germline lookup yields CDR1 LNHDA and CDR2 SQIVND (reference sequence). CDR3 length: 17 amino acids. CDR3 sequence: CASSPWGDSGGQETQYF. CDR3 sequence (DNA): TGTGCCAGTAGTCCATGGGGGGACAGTGGGGGCCAAGAGACCCAGTACTTC.

The chain couples TRBV5-1 to TRBJ2-7, with 8 positions matching TRBD2. CDR1 and CDR2 from the germline V gene are SGHRS and YFSETQ. The V gene end was trimmed by 0 bases and the J gene end by 4 bases; junction bases not matched to a gene: 6. The CDR3 contains 15 residues. For the CDR3, the DNA is TGCGCCAGCAGCTTGGTGGCGGGAGGCAAATACGAGCAGTACTTC. Amino acid sequence: CASSLVAGGKYEQYF.

This rearrangement joins TRBV5-4 to TRBJ2-7; a weak D match, TRBD1 (6 bases). Germline assignment: CDR1 SGHNT and CDR2 YYREEE (reference sequence). Between the trimmed V and J ends, which lost 4 bases and 3 bases, there was a span of 14 bases. The CDR3 totals 14 residues. The CDR3 sequence is CASSRGQGNYEQYF. DNA for the CDR3: TGTGCCAGCAGCCGGGGACAAGGGAACTACGAGCAGTACTTC.

This chain links TRBV19 with TRBJ1-5; possible D gene TRBD1, 5 bases. V lost 3 bases to trimming and J lost 6 bases, with 15 bases between them. CDR1 LNHDA and CDR2 SQIVND come from the germline V gene (reference sequence). The CDR3 contains 15 residues. CDR3 sequence: CASSIYSGGGQPQHF. As DNA, the CDR3 is TGTGCCAGTAGTATTTACTCGGGGGGTGGTCAGCCCCAGCATTTT.

V is TRBV2 and J is TRBJ2-2; TRBD2 aligns across 12 bases. The germline gives CDR1 SNHLY, CDR2 FYNNEI. Trimming took 6 bases from V and 3 from J; bases not matched to a gene: 2. The CDR3 has 15 amino acids. The CDR3 protein is CASRLAGGHTGELFF. CDR3 coding DNA: TGTGCCAGCAGACTAGCGGGAGGTCACACCGGGGAGCTGTTTTTT.

The rearrangement joins TRBV9 to TRBJ2-3; D is ambiguous. Germline V gene data show CDR1 as SGDLS and CDR2 as YYNGEE. The CDR3 loop spans 15 amino acids. Deletions cut 1 base from V and 2 bases from J, with 11 bases between. The CDR3 DNA is TGTGCCAGCAGCGTAACAGACAACCCCACAGATACGCAGTATTTT. Its protein product is CASSVTDNPTDTQYF.

The chain uses TRBV5-1 and TRBJ2-7; 7 positions agree with TRBD2. Germline V gene data show CDR1 as SGHRS and CDR2 as YFSETQ. The CDR3 totals 15 residues. V lost 0 bases and J lost 0; bases outside the gene matches: 3. The CDR3 DNA reads TGCGCCAGCAGCTTGGGAGGCGGGAGCTCCTACGAGCAGTACTTC. It yields the protein CASSLGGGSSYEQYF. The whole variable domain, filled in from reference TRBV5-1 and TRBJ2-7, reads KAGVTQTPRYLIKTRGQQVTLSCSPISGHRSVSWYQQTPGQGLQFLFEYFSETQRNKGNFPGRFSGRQFSNSRSEMNVSTLELGDSALYLCASSLGGGSSYEQYFGPGTRLTVT.

V is TRBV19 and J is TRBJ2-1; TRBD2 matches 12 bases. V was clipped by 0 bases and J by 9 bases; unmatched bases: 9. In germline, CDR1 is LNHDA, CDR2 SQIVND (reference sequence). The CDR3 loop spans 17 amino acids. The CDR3 DNA is TGTGCCAGTAGTATAGATCCTCGACTAGCGGGAGTCCGTGAGCAGTTCTTC. Translated, it gives CASSIDPRLAGVREQFF.

This clone has just a few counts. The rearrangement uses TRBV2 and TRBJ1-3, with 8 bases lining up with TRBD1. Germline CDR1 reads SNHLY; CDR2 reads FYNNEI. Germline trimming cut 8 bases from V and 4 bases from J; bases unmatched to any gene: 4. This CDR3 contains 13 residues. The CDR3 DNA reads as TGTGCCAGCGAACAGGGGGAGGGAAACACCATATATTTT. It encodes CASEQGEGNTIYF.

The gene calls are TRBV29-1 and TRBJ1-2, with 9 bases that match TRBD1. The V and J ends lost 6 bases and 5 bases, in that order; junction bases with no gene match: 7. The CDR3 extends over 13 amino acids. CDR1 SQVTM and CDR2 ANQGSEA come from the germline V gene. The CDR3: CSVGTGTGYGYTF. In DNA, the CDR3 is TGCAGCGTCGGGACAGGGACCGGGTATGGCTACACCTTC.

The chain has TRBV4-2 and TRBJ2-5; 16 bases line up with TRBD2. Trimming at V came to 4 bases and at J to 4 bases, leaving 6 bases not matched to a gene. Per germline, CDR1 LGHNA and CDR2 YNFKEQ. The CDR3 covers 17 residues. CDR3 nucleotides: TGTGCCAGCAGCCTCGGGACTAGCGGGAGGGGGGGAGAGACCCAGTACTTC. Translating it yields CASSLGTSGRGGETQYF.

This clone was recorded once. The J gene is TRBJ2-7, the V gene TRBV5-1; 11 bases are shared with TRBD2. The CDR3 is 14 amino acids. Germline CDR1 SGHRS, CDR2 YFSETQ. Germline trimming cut 8 bases from V and 0 bases from J; bases unmatched to any gene: 4. The CDR3, as DNA: TGCGCCAGTCGACTAGCGGGACCCTCCTACGAGCAGTACTTC. It translates to CASRLAGPSYEQYF.

The chain has TRBV19 and TRBJ2-1, with 10 bases identical to TRBD2. The CDR3 totals 15 residues. Losses at the gene ends were 5 bases for V and 7 bases for J; bases not matched to a gene: 8. CDR1 and CDR2 from the germline V gene are LNHDA and SQIVND (reference sequence). CDR3 sequence reads: CASSSSGSFWNEQFF. CDR3 bases: TGTGCCAGTAGTTCTAGCGGGAGTTTTTGGAATGAGCAGTTCTTC.

J is TRBJ2-1 and V is TRBV4-1, with TRBD1 identical over 9 bases. V shed 4 bases, J shed 1 base, and the junction held 11 bases outside the gene matches. CDR1 MGHRA and CDR2 YSYEKL come from the germline V gene. The CDR3 covers 18 residues. CDR3 residues: CASSRSPGTGQSYNEQFF. The CDR3 bases are TGCGCCAGCAGCCGATCCCCCGGGACAGGGCAGTCCTACAATGAGCAGTTCTTC.

This rearrangement joins TRBV3-1 (or the pseudogene TRBV3-2) to TRBJ2-3; 12 positions match TRBD2. With V trimmed by 0 bases and J by 6 bases, 4 bases remained unmatched. Germline-derived CDR1 and CDR2 are LGHDT and YNNKEL (reference sequence). The CDR3 is 16 amino acids. Here the CDR3 reads CASSQDRLAGVDTQYF. The CDR3 DNA reads as TGTGCCAGCAGCCAAGATCGACTAGCGGGAGTTGATACGCAGTATTTT.